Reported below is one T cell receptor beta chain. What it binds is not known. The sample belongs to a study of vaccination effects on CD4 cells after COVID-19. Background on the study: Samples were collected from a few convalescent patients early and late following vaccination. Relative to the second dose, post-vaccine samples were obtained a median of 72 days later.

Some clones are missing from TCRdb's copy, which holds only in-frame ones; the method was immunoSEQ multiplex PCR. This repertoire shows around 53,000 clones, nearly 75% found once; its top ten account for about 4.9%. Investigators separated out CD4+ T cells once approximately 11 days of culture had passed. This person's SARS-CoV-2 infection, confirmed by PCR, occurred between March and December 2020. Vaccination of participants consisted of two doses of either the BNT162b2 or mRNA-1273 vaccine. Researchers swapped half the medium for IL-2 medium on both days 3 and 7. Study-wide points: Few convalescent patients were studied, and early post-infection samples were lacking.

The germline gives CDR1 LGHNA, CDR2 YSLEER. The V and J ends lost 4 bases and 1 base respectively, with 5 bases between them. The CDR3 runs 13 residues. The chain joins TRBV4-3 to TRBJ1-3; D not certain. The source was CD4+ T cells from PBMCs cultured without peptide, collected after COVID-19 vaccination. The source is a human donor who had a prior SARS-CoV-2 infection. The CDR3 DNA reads TGCGCCAGCAGCCCAAGGTCTGGAAACACCATATATTTT. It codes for CASSPRSGNTIYF.